This T cell receptor beta chain was recorded in a study of shared clonotypes between healthy human individuals. The repertoire was sequenced with immunoSEQ multiplex PCR; TCRdb's copy has only in-frame clones and lacks some. The sample shows around 2,000,000 clones, approximately 94% of them seen only once. Selected positively for CCR7 and CD45RO-negative, naive CD8 cells excluded terminally differentiated effector memory CD45RA+ cells. Trimming took 6 bases from V and 5 from J; bases not matched to a gene: 9. Germline V gives CDR1 MNHEY, CDR2 SMNVEV (reference sequence). This CDR3 has 14 residues. A remark on this clone: Its antigen is unknown.

Study results and caveats: Sorted-subset samples were not fully sequenced, rarefaction indicated.

The specimen was naive CD8+ T cells from PBMCs. This clonotype originated in a man in his late teens or twenties in good health. Some clones in this sample may be carry-over from other donors' samples. This rearrangement joins TRBV27 to TRBJ2-7, with 8 bases aligning to TRBD2. CDR3 nucleotide sequence: TGTGCCAGCAGGTTTAGCGGGACCCTGGACGAGCAGTACTTC. Translated: CASRFSGTLDEQYF.